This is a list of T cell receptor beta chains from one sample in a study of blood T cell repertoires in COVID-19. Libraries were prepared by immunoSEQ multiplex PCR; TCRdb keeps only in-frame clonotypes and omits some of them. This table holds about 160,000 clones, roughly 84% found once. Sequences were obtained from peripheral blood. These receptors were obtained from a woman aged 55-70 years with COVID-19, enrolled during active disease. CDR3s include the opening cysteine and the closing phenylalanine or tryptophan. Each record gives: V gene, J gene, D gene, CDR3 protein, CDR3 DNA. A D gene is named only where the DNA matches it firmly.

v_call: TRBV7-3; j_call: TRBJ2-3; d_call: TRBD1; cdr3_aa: CASSLTGTGTSTDTQYF; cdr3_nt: TGTGCCAGCAGCTTAACCGGGACAGGGACTAGCACAGATACGCAGTATTTT
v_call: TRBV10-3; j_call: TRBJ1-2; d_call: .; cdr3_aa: CAITARQTNYGYTF; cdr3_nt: TGTGCCATCACAGCCCGACAGACTAACTATGGCTACACCTTC
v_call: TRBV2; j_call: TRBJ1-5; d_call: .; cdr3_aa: CASRGVEGSSNQPQHF; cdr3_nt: TGTGCCAGCAGAGGGGTAGAAGGTTCTAGCAATCAGCCCCAGCATTTT
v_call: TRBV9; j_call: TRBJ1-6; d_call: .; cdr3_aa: CASSSAGGSPLHF; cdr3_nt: TGTGCCAGCAGCTCCGCGGGAGGTTCACCCCTCCACTTT
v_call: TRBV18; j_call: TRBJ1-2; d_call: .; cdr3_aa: CASSPPQGFYGYTF; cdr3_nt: TGTGCCAGCTCACCCCCTCAGGGTTTCTATGGCTACACCTTC
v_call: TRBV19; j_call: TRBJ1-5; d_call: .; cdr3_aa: CASREFQSGQPQHF; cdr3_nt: TGTGCCAGTAGAGAGTTCCAGTCGGGGCAGCCCCAGCATTTT
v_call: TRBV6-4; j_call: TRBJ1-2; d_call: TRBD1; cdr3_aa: CASSDSTGGNYGYTF; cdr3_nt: TGTGCCAGCAGTGACTCGACAGGGGGGAACTATGGCTACACCTTC
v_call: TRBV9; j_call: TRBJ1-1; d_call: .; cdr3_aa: CASSLHRAEGTEAFF; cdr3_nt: TGTGCCAGCAGCCTCCACAGGGCCGAGGGTACTGAAGCTTTCTTT
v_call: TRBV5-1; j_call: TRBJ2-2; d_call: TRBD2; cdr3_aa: CASSFGLAGGGGGELFF; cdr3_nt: TGCGCCAGCAGCTTCGGACTAGCGGGAGGCGGAGGTGGGGAGCTGTTTTTT
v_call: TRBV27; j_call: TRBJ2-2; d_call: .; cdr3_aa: CASSFFAGGELFF; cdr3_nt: TGTGCCAGCAGTTTTTTTGCGGGAGGGGAGCTGTTTTTT
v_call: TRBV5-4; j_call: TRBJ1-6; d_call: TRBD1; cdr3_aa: CASSGGDRARNSPLHF; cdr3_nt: TGTGCCAGCAGCGGGGGTGACAGGGCTCGGAATTCACCCCTCCACTTT
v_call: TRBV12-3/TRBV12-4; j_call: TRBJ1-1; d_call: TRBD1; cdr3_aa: CASRDRDRTEAFF; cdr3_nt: TGTGCCAGCAGAGACAGGGATAGGACTGAAGCTTTCTTT
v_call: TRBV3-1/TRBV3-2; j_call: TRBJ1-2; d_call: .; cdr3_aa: CASSQTVSYGYTF; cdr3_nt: TGTGCCAGCAGCCAAACTGTAAGCTATGGCTACACCTTC
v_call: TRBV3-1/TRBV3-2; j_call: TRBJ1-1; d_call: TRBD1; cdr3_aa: CASTGGILNTEAFF; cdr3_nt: TGTGCCAGTACAGGGGGCATCCTGAACACTGAAGCTTTCTTT